A single sample is the source of the 18 T cell receptor beta chains below, sequenced in a study of blood T cell repertoires in COVID-19 (dated by TCRdb to between 2020 and 2021). Library preparation was by the immunoSEQ multiplex PCR assay. TCRdb retrieved this table from immuneACCESS and kept in-frame rearrangements only. Not all clones are present; in checked studies, unresolved V genes account for under half, and no reason is known for the remainder. The sample profile shows around 130,000 clones; roughly 80% of them were found once. The ten largest clones represent under 15% of the sample. The specimen sequenced was peripheral blood. These receptors were collected from a woman aged 30 to 39 who had recovered from COVID-19.

The chain joins TRBV29-1 to TRBJ2-4, with a weak D call TRBD2 (5 bases). Per germline, CDR1 SQVTM and CDR2 ANQGSEA. The CDR3 runs to 14 residues. Trimming stripped 6 bases from V and 5 bases from J, with 17 bases between. In DNA, the CDR3 is TGCAGCGTCCGCGGGCCTGAAGGGCAAAACATTCAGTACTTC. This sequence encodes CSVRGPEGQNIQYF.

The J gene is TRBJ2-7, the V gene TRBV3-1 (or the pseudogene TRBV3-2); 11 nucleotides align to TRBD2. The V gene end was trimmed by 6 bases and the J gene end by 7 bases; junction bases not matched to a gene: 8. Germline-derived CDR1 and CDR2 are LGHDT and YNNKEL (reference sequence). This CDR3 has 14 amino acids. In DNA form, the CDR3 reads TGTGCCAGCAGTCAACGGGCTAGCGGGAGGGAGCAGTACTTC. This gives the protein CASSQRASGREQYF.

The chain combines TRBV5-5 with TRBJ1-1; D remains ambiguous. CDR3 length: 13 residues. CDR1 is SGHKS, CDR2 YYEKEE, per germline (reference sequence). V shed 0 bases and J shed 5 bases, with 8 bases lying between them. In nucleotides, the CDR3 is TGTGCCAGCAGCTTGGGAGGGATAACTGAAGCTTTCTTT. As protein: CASSLGGITEAFF. The variable domain in full, completed from reference TRBV5-5 and TRBJ1-1, reads DAGVTQSPTHLIKTRGQQVTLRCSPISGHKSVSWYQQVLGQGPQFIFQYYEKEERGRGNFPDRFSARQFPNYSSELNVNALLLGDSALYLCASSLGGITEAFFGQGTRLTVV.

The chain employs TRBV6-5 and TRBJ1-1; 11 positions match TRBD1. Germline values: CDR1 MNHEY, CDR2 SVGAGI. The CDR3 covers 14 residues. V shed 6 bases, J shed 6 bases, and the junction held 6 bases outside the gene matches. The CDR3 DNA sequence: TGTGCCAGCAGAAAGGGACAGGGGGTCTCTGAAGCTTTCTTT. Protein sequence: CASRKGQGVSEAFF.

V usage is TRBV3-1 (or the pseudogene TRBV3-2) and J usage is TRBJ1-2; D is unresolved. The V end lost 4 bases, the J end lost 8 bases, and 11 bases lay between the germline ends. The CDR3 has 12 residues. Germline V gene sequence: CDR1 LGHDT, CDR2 YNNKEL (reference sequence). CDR3 nucleotide sequence: TGTGCCAGCAGCCCAGGTGGAAGGGGCTACACCTTC. This encodes CASSPGGRGYTF.

As DNA, the CDR3 is TGTGCCAGCGGGCGTAGAGACACCGGGGAGCTGTTTTTT. Amino acids: CASGRRDTGELFF. V usage is TRBV12-3 or TRBV12-4 and J usage is TRBJ2-2; D not certain. Trimming pared 8 bases from V and 3 bases from J, leaving 10 bases between. This CDR3 is built from 13 residues.

The chain carries TRBV14 and TRBJ2-2; 7 bases match TRBD2. The germline gives CDR1 SGHDN, CDR2 FVKESK. The length of the CDR3 is 16 residues. V dropped 1 base and J dropped 1; count of bases not matched to a gene: 3. Written as DNA, the CDR3 is TGTGCCAGCAGCCAAGCGGGACTACAGAACACCGGGGAGCTGTTTTTT. Amino acids: CASSQAGLQNTGELFF.

The chain combines TRBV29-1 with TRBJ1-2; TRBD1 aligns across 8 bases. The trim removed 7 bases at V and 5 bases at J, leaving 6 bases unmatched. Germline assignment: CDR1 SQVTM and CDR2 ANQGSEA. The CDR3 runs 12 residues. The CDR3: CSGGGQGYGYTF. DNA of the CDR3: TGCAGCGGTGGAGGACAGGGATATGGCTACACCTTC.

The rearrangement links TRBV5-4 to TRBJ1-2, with 12 bases that match TRBD1. The trim removed 2 bases at V and 3 bases at J, leaving 5 bases unmatched. The CDR3 is 16 residues long. Germline V lookup: CDR1 SGHNT, CDR2 YYREEE (reference sequence). CDR3 residues: CASSFGTGGLDYGYTF. The CDR3 DNA reads as TGTGCCAGCAGCTTTGGGACAGGGGGCTTGGACTATGGCTACACCTTC.

The CDR3 spells CASSLTGQGINEQYF. The CDR3 nucleotides read TGTGCCAGCAGCTTGACAGGACAGGGAATCAACGAGCAGTACTTC. V gene TRBV5-5 combines with J gene TRBJ2-7; 8 bases map to TRBD1. Per germline, CDR1 SGHKS and CDR2 YYEKEE (reference sequence). Losses at the gene ends were 1 base for V and 5 bases for J; bases not matched to a gene: 8. The CDR3 covers 15 residues.

The chain uses TRBV5-1 and TRBJ2-7; 7 nucleotides align to TRBD1. CDR1 is SGHRS, CDR2 YFSETQ, per germline. The CDR3 loop spans 17 amino acids. V was pared by 4 bases and J by 2 bases, with 15 bases of the junction left unmatched. The CDR3: CASSAGVDRLSTYEQYF. Written as DNA, the CDR3 is TGCGCCAGCAGCGCCGGAGTGGACAGGCTTTCTACCTACGAGCAGTACTTC.

The chain combines TRBV15 with TRBJ2-1, with D possibly matching TRBD1 (7 bases). The V and J ends lost 6 bases and 7 bases respectively, with 16 bases between them. Germline CDR1 LNHNV, CDR2 YYDKDF (reference sequence). This CDR3 has 14 amino acids. Written as DNA, the CDR3 is TGTGCCACCAGAGGTCCACAGGGGAGGAATGAGCAGTTCTTC. Its translation is CATRGPQGRNEQFF.

The rearrangement uses TRBV6-5 and TRBJ1-3, with 8 nucleotides matching TRBD1. The V segment lost 7 bases and the J segment 4 bases; nucleotides outside the gene matches: 9. Germline CDR1 and CDR2: MNHEY and SVGAGI. The CDR3 extends over 15 amino acids. The CDR3 protein is CASIDRGLGGNTIYF. The DNA of the CDR3 is TGTGCCAGCATCGACAGGGGTTTGGGAGGAAACACCATATATTTT.

The rearrangement uses TRBV9 and TRBJ1-1; no firm D call. The V end lost 5 bases, the J end lost 3 bases, and 11 bases lay between the germline ends. Germline V gene data show CDR1 as SGDLS and CDR2 as YYNGEE. The CDR3 is 13 amino acids. The CDR3 loop reads CASSEESYTEAFF. CDR3 sequence (DNA): TGTGCCAGCAGTGAAGAGAGCTACACTGAAGCTTTCTTT.

The chain joins TRBV18 to TRBJ1-5, with 7 bases identical to TRBD1. CDR1 and CDR2 from the germline V gene are KGHSH and LQKENI. This CDR3 has 13 amino acids. Losses at the gene ends were 6 bases for V and 4 bases for J; bases not matched to a gene: 3. CDR3 loop: CASSPDRNQPQHF. CDR3 nucleotide sequence: TGTGCCAGCTCTCCGGACAGGAATCAGCCCCAGCATTTT.

This clone appeared a single time. V usage is TRBV6-5 and J usage is TRBJ1-2, with 9 bases lining up with TRBD1. The CDR3 extends over 13 amino acids. V was clipped by 10 bases and J by 8 bases; unmatched bases: 11. Germline CDR1 is MNHEY and CDR2 is SVGAGI. CDR3: CATWGQGVGGYTF. CDR3 bases: TGTGCCACGTGGGGACAGGGAGTGGGCGGCTACACCTTC.

The chain couples TRBV19 to TRBJ2-3; D possibly corresponds to TRBD2 (5 bases). V lost 2 bases, J lost 4 bases, and 16 bases lay in between. CDR1 is LNHDA, CDR2 SQIVND, per germline (reference sequence). CDR3 size: 16 residues. The chain's CDR3 is CASSIRAGSRPDTQYF. The CDR3 coding sequence is TGTGCCAGTAGTATAAGGGCTGGGAGTAGGCCAGATACGCAGTATTTT. Complete variable domain (other parts from reference TRBV19 and TRBJ2-3): DGGITQSPKYLFRKEGQNVTLSCEQNLNHDAMYWYRQDPGQGLRLIYYSQIVNDFQKGDIAEGYSVSREKKESFPLTVTSAQKNPTAFYLCASSIRAGSRPDTQYFGPGTRLTVL.

The rearrangement joins TRBV25-1 to TRBJ1-4; a weak D match, TRBD1 (5 bases). This CDR3 comprises 14 residues. V was clipped by 5 bases and J by 7 bases, with 14 bases between them. Germline loops: CDR1 MGHDK, CDR2 SYGVNS. CDR3 sequence (DNA): TGTGCCAGCAGTCAGGGAGGGGCAGGTGAAAAACTGTTTTTT. Translating it yields CASSQGGAGEKLFF.